Following are 15 T cell receptor beta chains from one sample sequenced in a study of CDR3 diversity in severe acne. TCRdb analysed the PCR reads with MiXCR anew, one entry per CDR3 protein. Seen here are more than 85,000 distinct CDR3 sequences, about half observed once, and the top ten hold around 11%. Sequencing was performed on blood. The receptors originated from a male donor with acne.

A remark on this clonotype: A read error is possible here, since a much larger clone lies one base away. The chain joins TRBV6-5 to TRBJ1-1, with D possibly being TRBD1 (5 bases). The CDR3 totals 12 residues. Germline V gives CDR1 MNHEY, CDR2 SVGAGI. The CDR3 loop is CASSYPGTEASF. CDR3 coding DNA: TGTGCCAGCAGTTACCCCGGGACTGAAGCTTCCTTT.

J is TRBJ1-5 and V is TRBV10-2; TRBD1 might be the D (6 bases). CDR3 length equals 16 residues. CDR1 WSHSY and CDR2 SAAADI come from the germline V gene. Trimming removed 3 bases at V and 3 bases at J, with 15 bases between. This CDR3 is CASSEDARGDNQPQHF. The CDR3 DNA follows: TGCGCCAGCAGTGAAGATGCCAGGGGCGACAATCAGCCCCAGCATTTT.

This clonotype was counted once. The chain employs TRBV19 and TRBJ2-1, with 11 bases matching TRBD2. This CDR3 contains 14 residues. The junction had 2 bases not matched to a gene; V was cut back by 4 bases and J by 6 bases. Germline loops: CDR1 LNHDA, CDR2 SQIVND (reference sequence). The CDR3 loop reads CASSTGTSGNEQFF. CDR3 in DNA: TGTGCCAGTAGTACGGGGACTAGCGGCAATGAGCAGTTCTTC. Together with reference TRBV19 and TRBJ2-1, the CDR3 gives the full variable domain: DGGITQSPKYLFRKEGQNVTLSCEQNLNHDAMYWYRQDPGQGLRLIYYSQIVNDFQKGDIAEGYSVSREKKESFPLTVTSAQKNPTAFYLCASSTGTSGNEQFFGPGTRLTVL.

Ten or more counts support this clonotype. The chain employs TRBV12-3 or TRBV12-4 and TRBJ2-7; D uncertain. With 6 bases removed from V and 4 bases from J, the gap between germline ends came to 7 bases. The CDR3 is 11 residues long. Written as DNA, the CDR3 is TGTGCCAGCAGCTCTCTTTACGAGCAGTACTTC. Translation: CASSSLYEQYF.

A few counts support this clonotype. The chain is built from TRBV29-1 and TRBJ2-5, with TRBD2 matching 13 bases. The CDR3 length is 15 residues. Germline values: CDR1 SQVTM, CDR2 ANQGSEA. J gave up 1 base and V 6 bases, and 5 bases lay outside the gene matches. CDR3 nucleotide sequence: TGCAGCGTCGATGGACTAGCGGGGGCCCAAGAGACCCAGTACTTC. It is translated as CSVDGLAGAQETQYF.

This clonotype was counted ten times or more. V usage is TRBV18 and J usage is TRBJ2-7; D is perhaps TRBD1 (5 bases). Germline loops: CDR1 KGHSH, CDR2 LQKENI. V lost 6 bases and J lost 6, with 21 bases in between. This CDR3 spans 15 amino acids. The CDR3, as DNA: TGTGCCAGCTCCCGCGACAGCCCCGGAGTCTCCGAGCAGTACTTC. Translation: CASSRDSPGVSEQYF.

The chain couples TRBV14 to TRBJ1-5; D is possibly TRBD1 (5 bases). Trimming shortened V by 4 bases and J by 0 bases, and 16 bases separated the two germline ends. The CDR3 loop spans 17 amino acids. CDR1 and CDR2 from the germline V gene are SGHDN and FVKESK. Here the CDR3 DNA reads TGTGCCAGCAGCCCAATAGACAGATATTATAGCAATCAGCCCCAGCATTTT. This encodes CASSPIDRYYSNQPQHF.

The rearrangement links TRBV7-9 to TRBJ2-2; tentative D call: TRBD2 (5 bases). Germline V gene sequence: CDR1 SEHNR, CDR2 FQNEAQ (reference sequence). V gave up 11 bases and J gave up 7 bases, with 11 bases separating them. The CDR3 has 11 amino acids. In nucleotides, the CDR3 is TGTGCCCAAGACTACAACGGGGAGCTGTTTTTT. This translates into CAQDYNGELFF.

This sequence joins TRBV6-5 and TRBJ2-2; the match to TRBD2 covers 11 bases. The CDR3 contains 16 residues. Per germline, CDR1 MNHEY and CDR2 SVGAGI. With 4 bases clipped from V and 1 base from J, the junction kept 2 bases outside the gene matches. In DNA form, the CDR3 reads TGTGCCAGCAGTTTGCTAGCGGGAGGGAACACCGGGGAGCTGTTTTTT. Its translation: CASSLLAGGNTGELFF.

This chain joins TRBV5-6 and TRBJ1-5; D is undetermined. The CDR3 runs 16 residues. Trimming took off 0 bases at V and 2 bases at J, with 12 bases between the two ends. Germline V gene lookup returns CDR1 SGHDT and CDR2 YYEEEE. CDR3 in DNA: TGTGCCAGCAGCTTGGGGCTGGCTGGGGGCAATCAGCCCCAGCATTTT. It specifies CASSLGLAGGNQPQHF.

The rearrangement links TRBV19 to TRBJ2-5, with D possibly TRBD2 on 6 matching bases. Germline CDR1 and CDR2: LNHDA and SQIVND (reference sequence). The CDR3 totals 14 residues. V lost 5 bases, J lost 5 bases, and 15 bases lay in between. This CDR3 reads CASSLWRDWETQYF. The CDR3 region has the DNA TGTGCCAGTAGTCTTTGGCGGGATTGGGAGACCCAGTACTTC.

The rearrangement joins TRBV25-1 to TRBJ2-6, with 8 bases matching TRBD1. The CDR3 is 17 amino acids. Looked up from germline, CDR1 is MGHDK and CDR2 is SYGVNS. The J segment lost 0 bases and the V segment lost 6 bases, leaving 7 bases of the junction unmatched. DNA for the CDR3: TGTGCCAGCAGCCAATCGGGACAGGCCTCTGGGGCCAACGTCCTGACTTTC. Its translation: CASSQSGQASGANVLTF.

Comment on this clonotype: Being one base from a much bigger clone, this may be a read error. The V and J genes are TRBV2 and TRBJ2-1, with a weak D call TRBD1 (7 bases). The germline CDR1 and CDR2 sequences are SNHLY and FYNNEI. This CDR3 is built from 14 residues. The CDR3 protein is CASRIPGGYNERFF. The CDR3 region has the DNA TGTGCCAGCCGGATCCCAGGGGGGTACAATGAGCGGTTCTTC.

The sample holds a few counts of this clonotype. The CDR3 DNA reads as TGCAGCGTTGAAGAGGGACAGGGGGCGCCTGGCTACACCTTC. It specifies CSVEEGQGAPGYTF. The rearrangement links TRBV29-1 to TRBJ1-2, with 12 bases aligning to TRBD1. This CDR3 is built from 14 residues. V dropped 0 bases and J dropped 7; count of bases not matched to a gene: 3. The germline V gene has CDR1 SQVTM and CDR2 ANQGSEA.

Notes on this clonotype: Germline and junction disagree at one end, which may indicate a read error. V usage is TRBV25-1 and J usage is TRBJ1-1; possibly TRBD1 for D (5 bases). The CDR3 runs to 15 residues. CDR1 is MGHDK and CDR2 is SYGVNS in the germline V gene. CDR3 region: CASETWGERYTKAFF. The CDR3 nucleotides are TGTGCCAGCGAAACCTGGGGGGAAAGATACACTAAAGCTTTCTTT.